A selection of T cell receptor beta chains follows, all from one sample in a study of shared clonotypes between healthy human individuals. Clones were sequenced by immunoSEQ multiplex PCR, and TCRdb holds only the in-frame ones, with some missing. The sample has around 700,000 clones; about 78% are singletons. Material: memory CD4+ T cells sorted from blood. The receptor source for this set is a woman aged 25 to 39 in good health. CDR3s include the opening cysteine and the closing phenylalanine or tryptophan. A D gene is named only where the DNA matches it firmly. Clone size is given for some rows only: seen once, a few or many times, or a class if the clone is expanded.

abundance	d_gene	v_gene	j_gene	CDR3nt	CDR3aa
few	.	TRBV28	TRBJ2-7	TGTGCCAGTAGAGGGGGCTACGAGCAGTACTTC	CASRGGYEQYF
.	.	TRBV5-1	TRBJ1-1	TGCGCCAGCAGCTTAGATCGGAACACTGAAGCTTTCTTT	CASSLDRNTEAFF
.	TRBD1	TRBV4-1	TRBJ2-7	TGCGCCAGCAGCCAGTTCGGTTTCCTGGGACAGGGGGACGAAGGCGAGCAGTACTTC	CASSQFGFLGQGDEGEQYF
.	.	TRBV6-4	TRBJ1-2	TGTGCCAGCAGGAAAACGGCCGGTGACTGGCGTGGCTACACCTTC	CASRKTAGDWRGYTF
.	.	TRBV27	TRBJ2-3	TGTGCCAGCAGTTCCCTTCCCTTCGGGGTGGAGTCAGATACGCAGTATTTT	CASSSLPFGVESDTQYF
.	.	TRBV19	TRBJ2-6	TGTGCCAGTAGTATAGTGGGACACTCCAACGTCCTGACTTTC	CASSIVGHSNVLTF
.	.	TRBV10-2	TRBJ2-1	TGCGCCAGCAGGGGGGGCGCAGGCAATGAGCAGTTCTTC	CASRGGAGNEQFF
few	.	TRBV2	TRBJ1-5	TGTGCCAGCAGTCTGGGAATGGATCCCCAGCATTTT	CASSLGMDPQHF
.	TRBD1	TRBV7-7	TRBJ2-7	TGTGCCAGCAGCGAAAGGACAGGGGCGTTCTACGAGCAGTACTTC	CASSERTGAFYEQYF
.	TRBD2	TRBV15	TRBJ2-3	TGTGCCACCAGCAGCGGGAGCGGGAGTATTGCAGATACGCAGTATTTT	CATSSGSGSIADTQYF
.	.	TRBV4-2	TRBJ1-5	TGTGCCAGCAGCCACTCGGCAGGGGTAAGTCAGCCCCAGCATTTT	CASSHSAGVSQPQHF
.	.	TRBV13	TRBJ1-2	TGTGCCAGCAGCTCCAGCAGGGTGGGGGTATTCGGCTACACCTTC	CASSSSRVGVFGYTF
.	TRBD2	TRBV18	TRBJ2-1	TGTGCCAGCTCACGGTCACTAGCGGGAGATGCCAATGAGCAGTTCTTC	CASSRSLAGDANEQFF
.	TRBD2	TRBV9	TRBJ2-1	TGTGCCAGCAGCGTCGGACTAGCGGGAGCTGTCTACAATGAGCAGTTCTTC	CASSVGLAGAVYNEQFF
few	.	TRBV28	TRBJ1-4	TGTGCCAGCAGTTTAATACAGTTCCGTGAAAAACTGTTTTTT	CASSLIQFREKLFF